This entry is about one T cell receptor (beta chain). The target antigen is unknown. A clone one base away is much larger, so this may be a read error. The sample belongs to a study of blood T cells in healthy people across ages. This CDR3 region has 14 residues. The second PCR ran about 7 to 12 cycles with a sample-barcoded 5' primer and J-beta primers. TCRdb analysed the 5' RACE reads with MiXCR anew, one entry per CDR3 protein. The table includes approximately 1.5 million distinct CDR3 sequences, approximately 32% detected once. Study outcomes and limitations: Among T cells, TCR beta diversity per million cells dropped roughly linearly as age rose. In these data, TCR beta diversity tracked strongly with naive T cell percentage.

Input material: blood. This receptor was taken from a woman aged 25-40 years in good health. This chain joins TRBV12-3 or TRBV12-4 and TRBJ2-5, with a tentative D call TRBD1 (6 bases). CDR3 DNA: TGTACCACGACCCAGGACAGAATTCAAGAGACCCAGTACTTC. Translating gives CTTTQDRIQETQYF.